A selection of T cell receptor beta chains follows, all from one sample in a study of T cells in tuberculosis. Profiling relied on immunoSEQ multiplex PCR, and the TCRdb table lists in-frame clones only, not all of them. The sample includes more than 20,000 clones, roughly 84% seen only once; the top ten take just under 15%. The sequences come from PBMCs, collected at tuberculosis diagnosis. The receptor source for this set is an adult with tuberculosis. Each CDR3 is given with its conserved first and last residue. Fields, in order: clone size, D gene, V gene, J gene, CDR3 DNA, CDR3 protein. D genes are given only for firm matches. The size of a clone is reported for some rows only, either as once, few or many, or as a class for expanded clones.

clone_size: .
d_call: .
v_call: TRBV7-2
j_call: TRBJ1-1
cdr3_nt: TGTGCCAGCAGCTTAACGGGGGGCGGCACTGAAGCTTTCTTT
cdr3_aa: CASSLTGGGTEAFF

clone_size: .
d_call: .
v_call: TRBV30
j_call: TRBJ2-5
cdr3_nt: TGTGCCTGGAAGGGGCGCGGTCAAGAGACCCAGTACTTC
cdr3_aa: CAWKGRGQETQYF

clone_size: .
d_call: .
v_call: TRBV9
j_call: TRBJ2-2
cdr3_nt: TGTGCCAGCAGCGTTAGCGGGAACACCGGGGAGCTGTTTTTT
cdr3_aa: CASSVSGNTGELFF

clone_size: .
d_call: TRBD1
v_call: TRBV29-1
j_call: TRBJ1-5
cdr3_nt: TGCAGCGTTACGCAGGGGGATCAGCCCCAGCATTTT
cdr3_aa: CSVTQGDQPQHF

clone_size: .
d_call: TRBD2
v_call: TRBV9
j_call: TRBJ2-2
cdr3_nt: TGTGCCAGCACACAGAATAAAGCGGGGTGGGACACCGGGGAGCTGTTTTTT
cdr3_aa: CASTQNKAGWDTGELFF

clone_size: .
d_call: TRBD1
v_call: TRBV28
j_call: TRBJ1-3
cdr3_nt: TGTGCCAGCAGTTGGGACAGGAGGCGAGACACCATATATTTT
cdr3_aa: CASSWDRRRDTIYF

clone_size: .
d_call: TRBD2
v_call: TRBV27
j_call: TRBJ2-7
cdr3_nt: TGTGCCAGCAGTCGGACTAGCGGAGGCTACGAGCAGTACTTC
cdr3_aa: CASSRTSGGYEQYF

clone_size: .
d_call: .
v_call: TRBV19
j_call: TRBJ1-5
cdr3_nt: TGTGCCAGTAGCGCCGGGGGGAATTGGCAGCCCCAGCATTTT
cdr3_aa: CASSAGGNWQPQHF

clone_size: once
d_call: .
v_call: TRBV10-2
j_call: TRBJ2-2
cdr3_nt: TGCGCCAGCAGTCGACGACAGGTTCAGAACACCGGGGAGCTGTTTTTT
cdr3_aa: CASSRRQVQNTGELFF

clone_size: .
d_call: .
v_call: TRBV7-9
j_call: TRBJ2-3
cdr3_nt: TGTGCCAGCAGCTTTGGAGGGGGCGCTTCGGGTGATACGCAGTATTTT
cdr3_aa: CASSFGGGASGDTQYF

clone_size: .
d_call: .
v_call: TRBV29-1
j_call: TRBJ1-1
cdr3_nt: TGCAGCGTTGACTTCGGAGACACTGAAGCTTTCTTT
cdr3_aa: CSVDFGDTEAFF

clone_size: .
d_call: TRBD1
v_call: TRBV29-1
j_call: TRBJ1-2
cdr3_nt: TGCAGCGGAGGGGACAGGGGGCAAGGGGGCTACACCTTC
cdr3_aa: CSGGDRGQGGYTF

clone_size: .
d_call: TRBD1
v_call: TRBV10-3
j_call: TRBJ1-5
cdr3_nt: TGTGCCATCAGTGAGGCCGGGACAGGGGGTAATCAGCCCCAGCATTTT
cdr3_aa: CAISEAGTGGNQPQHF

clone_size: once
d_call: .
v_call: TRBV9
j_call: TRBJ1-2
cdr3_nt: TGTGCCAGCAGCCTGGGAGGGATTGGCTACACCTTC
cdr3_aa: CASSLGGIGYTF

clone_size: .
d_call: .
v_call: TRBV2
j_call: TRBJ2-7
cdr3_nt: TGTGCCAGCAGTGAAGAAGGGGTTAGCGAGCAGTACTTC
cdr3_aa: CASSEEGVSEQYF

clone_size: .
d_call: TRBD1
v_call: TRBV7-6
j_call: TRBJ1-1
cdr3_nt: TGTGCCAGCAGCTTGGGACAGGGGGCTGAAGCTTTCTTT
cdr3_aa: CASSLGQGAEAFF

clone_size: .
d_call: TRBD1
v_call: TRBV7-2
j_call: TRBJ1-1
cdr3_nt: TGTGCCAGCAGCTTAGTGTCAGGGGGCTTGAACACTGAAGCTTTCTTT
cdr3_aa: CASSLVSGGLNTEAFF

clone_size: .
d_call: TRBD1
v_call: TRBV28
j_call: TRBJ2-7
cdr3_nt: TGTGCCAGCAGGCGACAACCCAGGACAGGGGGAAGGTACGAGCAGTACTTC
cdr3_aa: CASRRQPRTGGRYEQYF

clone_size: .
d_call: .
v_call: TRBV5-6
j_call: TRBJ2-2
cdr3_nt: TGTGCCAGCAGCTTGGCGGCGGCTGTTGGCGGGGAGCTGTTTTTT
cdr3_aa: CASSLAAAVGGELFF

clone_size: .
d_call: TRBD1
v_call: TRBV9
j_call: TRBJ2-7
cdr3_nt: TGTGCCAGCAGCGTGGGACAGGGGGGATACGAGCAGTACTTC
cdr3_aa: CASSVGQGGYEQYF

clone_size: .
d_call: TRBD1
v_call: TRBV19
j_call: TRBJ2-3
cdr3_nt: TGTGCCAGTAGTATAGGTACAGGGGCGACAGATACGCAGTATTTT
cdr3_aa: CASSIGTGATDTQYF

clone_size: .
d_call: .
v_call: TRBV7-2
j_call: TRBJ2-3
cdr3_nt: TGTGCCAGCAGCTTAGTACAGGCAGGATCTAATACGCAGTATTTT
cdr3_aa: CASSLVQAGSNTQYF

clone_size: .
d_call: .
v_call: TRBV5-1
j_call: TRBJ1-4
cdr3_nt: TGCGCCAGCAGCTTGTCAATTTCTAATGAGAAACTGTTTTTT
cdr3_aa: CASSLSISNEKLFF

clone_size: .
d_call: TRBD1
v_call: TRBV30
j_call: TRBJ2-7
cdr3_nt: TGTGCCTGGAGTGGGACAGGGCGCTCCTACGAGCAGTACTTC
cdr3_aa: CAWSGTGRSYEQYF

clone_size: .
d_call: TRBD2
v_call: TRBV28
j_call: TRBJ2-7
cdr3_nt: TGTGCCAGCAGTTTGCGGGGGGCCCACGAGCAGTACTTC
cdr3_aa: CASSLRGAHEQYF

clone_size: once
d_call: .
v_call: TRBV7-3
j_call: TRBJ2-7
cdr3_nt: TGTGCCAGCAGCTTAACAGCGACTTTAGAGCAGTACTTC
cdr3_aa: CASSLTATLEQYF

clone_size: .
d_call: .
v_call: TRBV6-5
j_call: TRBJ1-1
cdr3_nt: TGTGCCAGCAGTTACTCGCTCGGGGTAAACACTGAAGCTTTCTTT
cdr3_aa: CASSYSLGVNTEAFF

clone_size: .
d_call: .
v_call: TRBV5-1
j_call: TRBJ2-7
cdr3_nt: TGCGCCAGCAGCACCTCGACAGGGGACTACTACGAGCAGTACTTC
cdr3_aa: CASSTSTGDYYEQYF

clone_size: .
d_call: .
v_call: TRBV19
j_call: TRBJ2-7
cdr3_nt: TGTGCCAGTTCAAAGGGGCTCGAGCAGTACTTC
cdr3_aa: CASSKGLEQYF

clone_size: .
d_call: .
v_call: TRBV20-1
j_call: TRBJ1-2
cdr3_nt: TGCAGTGCCTCAAAGGCGGGCGGCTACACCTTC
cdr3_aa: CSASKAGGYTF

clone_size: .
d_call: .
v_call: TRBV14
j_call: TRBJ2-7
cdr3_nt: TGTGCCAGCAGCCAAGTTCCAGCAGGGGTCTCCTACGAGCAGTACTTC
cdr3_aa: CASSQVPAGVSYEQYF

clone_size: .
d_call: TRBD2
v_call: TRBV7-3
j_call: TRBJ2-7
cdr3_nt: TGTGCCAGCAGCGTTCTGACCGGGACTACCAACTACGAGCAGTACTTC
cdr3_aa: CASSVLTGTTNYEQYF

clone_size: .
d_call: .
v_call: TRBV4-3
j_call: TRBJ2-7
cdr3_nt: TGCGCCAGCAGCCCAAGCCCCCTCATTGGCTACGAGCAGTACTTC
cdr3_aa: CASSPSPLIGYEQYF

clone_size: once
d_call: .
v_call: TRBV5-4
j_call: TRBJ1-3
cdr3_nt: TGTGCCAGCAGCTGGTCCGCCGGGAAAGGAAACACCATATATTTT
cdr3_aa: CASSWSAGKGNTIYF

clone_size: .
d_call: .
v_call: TRBV29-1
j_call: TRBJ1-5
cdr3_nt: TGCAGCGTCGGGAGGGGGAGGACCCAGCCCCAGCATTTT
cdr3_aa: CSVGRGRTQPQHF

clone_size: .
d_call: .
v_call: TRBV5-1
j_call: TRBJ1-3
cdr3_nt: TGCGCCAGGGTGCGGTCCAGGGCTGGAAACACCATATATTTT
cdr3_aa: CARVRSRAGNTIYF

clone_size: .
d_call: .
v_call: TRBV27
j_call: TRBJ2-1
cdr3_nt: TGTGCCAGCAGTTTATTTTCCAGGGCAAATGAGCAGTTCTTC
cdr3_aa: CASSLFSRANEQFF

clone_size: few
d_call: TRBD1
v_call: TRBV7-2
j_call: TRBJ2-1
cdr3_nt: TGTGCCAGCAGCTTAACGTGGGGACAGTCCAATGAGCAGTTCTTC
cdr3_aa: CASSLTWGQSNEQFF

clone_size: .
d_call: TRBD1
v_call: TRBV5-1
j_call: TRBJ2-1
cdr3_nt: TGCGCCAGCAGCCACGGGACAGGGGGCCACAATGAGCAGTTCTTC
cdr3_aa: CASSHGTGGHNEQFF

clone_size: .
d_call: .
v_call: TRBV6-5
j_call: TRBJ2-7
cdr3_nt: TGTGCCAGCAGCCCACCAACAGGGCGCGAGCAGTACTTC
cdr3_aa: CASSPPTGREQYF

clone_size: .
d_call: .
v_call: TRBV19
j_call: TRBJ2-3
cdr3_nt: TGTGCCAGTACCTTTGGGCGGGGAGTCGGCACAGATACGCAGTATTTT
cdr3_aa: CASTFGRGVGTDTQYF

clone_size: few
d_call: TRBD1
v_call: TRBV5-1
j_call: TRBJ1-1
cdr3_nt: TGCGCCAGCAGCTTGCCCAGACAGGGAGGTACGAACACTGAAGCTTTCTTT
cdr3_aa: CASSLPRQGGTNTEAFF

clone_size: .
d_call: TRBD1
v_call: TRBV6-1
j_call: TRBJ2-2
cdr3_nt: TGTGCCAGCAGTGAAATACAGGGGGCAGGCGGGGAGCTGTTTTTT
cdr3_aa: CASSEIQGAGGELFF